This T cell receptor beta chain originates from a study of shared clonotypes between healthy human individuals. Study-wide results and caveats: In this cohort, only blood was sampled, and tissue repertoires likely differ.

CD45RO-negative, CCR7-selected cells formed the naive CD8 fraction, which excluded terminally differentiated effector memory CD45RA+ cells. None of the donors, who were healthy HIV-negative adults, had recently had acute infections or vaccinations. As for this clone: What it binds is unknown. The same CDR3 is also encoded by other DNA sequences in this sample.

Several immunoSEQ 96-well plates shared each subset's DNA, each plate a replicate. In the authors' methods: In the immunoSEQ data, sequences were junction-only and lacked quality scores, so filtering differed. Clones were read by immunoSEQ multiplex PCR, and TCRdb kept only the in-frame ones, dropping some. V, J and clone size reflect that table, while D and trimming were determined from the DNA. This repertoire shows a few million clones, roughly 93% found once; its top ten account for over 1.5%. The CDR3 is 11 amino acids. CDR1 SEHNR and CDR2 FQNEAQ come from the germline V gene (reference sequence).

Material for sequencing was naive CD8+ T cells from PBMCs. The TCR was taken from a man younger than 30 in good health. Some clones in this sample may be carry-over from other donors' samples. The V and J genes are TRBV7-9 and TRBJ2-5; D gene unclear. The tail of the sequence fits TRBJ2-7 better, so the J call may be wrong. CDR3 nucleotide sequence: TGTGCCAGCAGCCCTGGTCACGAGCAGTACTTC. Protein sequence: CASSPGHEQYF.